This is a list of T cell receptor beta chains from one sample in a study of blood T cell repertoires in COVID-19. Sequencing used immunoSEQ multiplex PCR; TCRdb keeps in-frame clones, though not all of them. The sample lists about 280,000 clones, 75% to 90% occurring once. The material sequenced was peripheral blood. Every receptor here comes from a woman aged 70-85 years with acute or convalescent COVID-19. Each CDR3 is given with its conserved first and last residue. A D gene is named only where the DNA matches it firmly. A row's size may be missing; if present it is once, few, many or a size class.

TRBJ1-1 NA TRBV7-3 NA TGTGCCAGCAGCGGACACGTTAACACTGAAGCTTTCTTT CASSGHVNTEAFF
TRBJ2-1 NA TRBV6-1 NA TGTGCCAGCAGTGACCTAGGAGGGGCGATTGGTGAGCAGTTCTTC CASSDLGGAIGEQFF
TRBJ2-2 TRBD1 TRBV2 NA TGTGCCGGGGGACAGGGTCCAAACACCGGGGAGCTGTTTTTT CAGGQGPNTGELFF
TRBJ1-2 NA TRBV6-1 NA TGTGCCAGCAGTGACATCGGGAGGGGCACTAACTATGGCTACACCTTC CASSDIGRGTNYGYTF
TRBJ1-6 NA TRBV7-8 NA TGTGCCAGCAGCTTAGTAACTACAGAGGCCGGGGGATATAATTCACCCCTCCACTTT CASSLVTTEAGGYNSPLHF
TRBJ1-1 NA TRBV5-1 NA TGCGCCAGCAGCTTGACAGGAGTGGGGATGAACACTGAAGCTTTCTTT CASSLTGVGMNTEAFF
TRBJ2-5 TRBD2 TRBV7-2 NA TGTGCCAGCAGCTTAGCGCAGGGACTAGCGGGGACCCAGTACTTC CASSLAQGLAGTQYF
TRBJ2-1 NA TRBV4-2 NA TGTGCCAGCAGCCAAGATCAGATCTCCTACAATGAGCAGTTCTTC CASSQDQISYNEQFF
TRBJ1-2 TRBD1 TRBV5-6 NA TGTGCCAGCAGCTGGGACAGCCGTGACGGCTACACCTTC CASSWDSRDGYTF
TRBJ2-3 NA TRBV6-1 NA TGTGCCAGCAGCAGGGGTGCAGATACGCAGTATTTT CASSRGADTQYF
TRBJ2-2 TRBD1 TRBV18 once TGTGCCAGCTCGCTTACTCGACAGGGTCCCGGGGAGCTGTTTTTT CASSLTRQGPGELFF
TRBJ1-1 TRBD1 TRBV10-1 once TGCGCCAGCTCCGAACAGACAGGGATCCCCCCAGGAAACACTGAAGCTTTCTTT CASSEQTGIPPGNTEAFF
TRBJ2-2 NA TRBV13 NA TGTGCCAGCAGCTCACCCTATCCCCAGGGGAACACCGGGGAGCTGTTTTTT CASSSPYPQGNTGELFF
TRBJ2-3 TRBD2 TRBV28 NA TGTGCCAGCAGTCCCTGGACTAGCGGGCTCGGGGATACGCAGTATTTT CASSPWTSGLGDTQYF
TRBJ2-7 NA TRBV15 NA TGTGCCACCAGTTTAGAACAGGCCTACGAGCAGTACTTC CATSLEQAYEQYF
TRBJ2-5 NA TRBV5-4 once TGTGCCAGCAGCTTGCGGTCAACCTGGTCCGAGACCCAGTACTTC CASSLRSTWSETQYF
TRBJ1-5 NA TRBV6-4 NA TGTGCCAGCAGTGGCGGGGTCGGACAGCCCCAGCATTTT CASSGGVGQPQHF
TRBJ2-7 TRBD1 TRBV24-1 NA TGTGCCACCAGTGATTCCCGGGACAGGGGAGACGAGCAGTACTTC CATSDSRDRGDEQYF
TRBJ2-1 NA TRBV25-1 NA TGTGCCAGCAGTGGTCCAGGCTCCTACAATGAGCAGTTCTTC CASSGPGSYNEQFF
TRBJ2-2 NA TRBV7-2 NA TGTGCCAGCAGCTTAGCACGGGACACCGGGGAGCTGTTTTTT CASSLARDTGELFF
TRBJ1-6 TRBD1 TRBV9 NA TGTGCCAGCAGCGTAGAGGGACAGCCAAATTCACCCCTCCACTTT CASSVEGQPNSPLHF
TRBJ1-4 TRBD1 TRBV5-6 once TGTGCCAGCAGCGGTGGACAGGGTAGGAGTAATGAAAAACTGTTTTTT CASSGGQGRSNEKLFF
TRBJ2-3 TRBD1 TRBV18 NA TGTGCCAGCTCACCACTTCCCGGGACAGCTTCACTCACAGATACGCAGTATTTT CASSPLPGTASLTDTQYF
TRBJ2-7 TRBD1 TRBV5-6 NA TGTGCCAGCAGCTTGAACGGACAGGGCCTGGGGGAGCAGTACTTC CASSLNGQGLGEQYF
TRBJ1-1 NA TRBV12-3/TRBV12-4 NA TGTGCCAGCAGTTTCCAGGGAAACACTGAAGCTTTCTTT CASSFQGNTEAFF
TRBJ2-7 NA TRBV3-1/TRBV3-2 NA TGTGCCAGCAGCCGTTTCCCGAGTGAATACGAGCAGTACTTC CASSRFPSEYEQYF
TRBJ2-3 NA TRBV4-1 NA TGCGCCAGCAGCCAGGCTAGCTATACTGACGGTACGCAGTATTTT CASSQASYTDGTQYF
TRBJ1-5 TRBD1 TRBV4-1 NA TGCGCCAGCAGCCAAGGGCTACAGGGGACACGCAATCAGCCCCAGCATTTT CASSQGLQGTRNQPQHF